The clone carrying this T cell receptor (beta chain) showed up just a few times. Its cognate antigen is unknown. This record belongs to a study of beta chain features in type 1 diabetes. What was sequenced were expressed TCRB transcripts, since all of the isolated RNA had been reverse transcribed. Sequencing was performed with immunoSEQ multiplex PCR; in TCRdb, only in-frame clones are kept and a portion is missing. The repertoire consists of hundreds of thousands of clones, with 9.5% to 12% occurring once and the leading ten covering around 0.015%. Study-level points and caveats: A PCR bias possibly favoring shorter templates would apply equally to patients and controls. Naive, central memory and Treg TCRB repertoires seemed to resemble each other more closely in patients than they did in healthy donors. Whether HLA type influences TCRB rearrangement remained unresolved here.

CDR1 is SEHNR, CDR2 FQNEAQ, per germline (reference sequence). The CDR3 is 11 amino acids. V was trimmed by 1 base and J by 10 bases, leaving 5 bases between them. CD4+ cells of the naive, central memory, regulatory and stem cell-like memory types were sorted via CD45RO/CCR7/CD25/CD127/CD95/CD27. This chain uses TRBV7-9 with TRBJ2-1; D is unresolved. The sample taken for sequencing was naive CD4+ T cells from blood. The clonotype comes from a woman between 25 and 40 years old in good health. This CDR3 reads CASSLESEQFF. CDR3 nucleotide sequence: TGTGCCAGCAGCTTAGAATCGGAGCAGTTCTTC.